This passage covers 13 T cell receptor beta chains from one sample sequenced in a study of T cell changes during pregnancy in multiple sclerosis. Clones were read by immunoSEQ multiplex PCR, and TCRdb kept only the in-frame ones, dropping some. The sample carries about 120,000 clones, over 85% recorded once. The sample was peripheral blood, taken before pregnancy. Receptor source: a female donor with multiple sclerosis, enrolled in a pregnancy study.

The chain employs TRBV18 and TRBJ1-1; TRBD1 aligns across 8 bases. The CDR3 consists of 16 residues. From germline, CDR1 is KGHSH and CDR2 LQKENI. Trimming at V came to 3 bases and at J to 1 base, leaving 7 bases not matched to a gene. The DNA for the CDR3 is TGTGCCAGCTCACCTTTTGGACAGGGACCGAACACTGAAGCTTTCTTT. Amino acid sequence: CASSPFGQGPNTEAFF.

The V and J genes are TRBV9 and TRBJ1-1, with TRBD1 matching over 9 bases. From germline, CDR1 is SGDLS and CDR2 YYNGEE. This CDR3 comprises 21 residues. V dropped 4 bases and J dropped 12; count of bases not matched to a gene: 34. CDR3: CASSTSPGTGFGARTTHRTFF. The CDR3 DNA sequence: TGTGCCAGCAGCACCAGTCCCGGGACAGGGTTCGGCGCCAGGACAACACACCGGACTTTCTTT.

The chain couples TRBV5-1 to TRBJ2-5; TRBD2 is a possible D gene (6 bases). Germline CDR1 SGHRS, CDR2 YFSETQ. V shed 4 bases and J shed 5 bases, with 18 bases lying between them. The CDR3 runs to 15 residues. In DNA form, the CDR3 reads TGCGCCAGCAGCCTGGGTGGGGGGATAGAGGAGACCCAGTACTTC. Residues: CASSLGGGIEETQYF.

The J gene is TRBJ2-7, the V gene TRBV10-3, with TRBD1 matching over 9 bases. CDR1 ENHRY and CDR2 SYGVKD come from the germline V gene. The CDR3 has 17 amino acids. V lost 0 bases to trimming and J lost 2 bases; unmatched junction nucleotides: 8. In DNA form, the CDR3 reads TGTGCCATCAGTGAGTCTCCTACAGGGGGCTCGACCTACGAGCAGTACTTC. It yields the protein CAISESPTGGSTYEQYF.

The J gene is TRBJ1-1, the V gene TRBV28; D not certain. The CDR3 has 14 residues. Trimming removed 7 bases from V and 0 bases from J, with 12 bases in between. Germline V gene data show CDR1 as MDHEN and CDR2 as SYDVKM. CDR3 nucleotides: TGTGCCAGCACCCCAACCGCGCTGAACACTGAAGCTTTCTTT. The encoded protein is CASTPTALNTEAFF.

This sequence joins TRBV5-5 and TRBJ2-6; 11 bases align to TRBD1. V lost 5 bases to trimming and J lost 0 bases; unmatched junction nucleotides: 4. Germline CDR1 SGHKS, CDR2 YYEKEE (reference sequence). The CDR3 is 17 residues long. CDR3 nucleotide sequence: TGTGCCAGCAGTTCCGGGACAGGGGGCTCTGGGGCCAACGTCCTGACTTTC. Its protein product is CASSSGTGGSGANVLTF.

J is TRBJ2-3 and V is TRBV7-3; TRBD1 might be the D (5 bases). Germline values: CDR1 SGHTA, CDR2 FQGTGA. The CDR3 runs 14 residues. Trimming shortened V by 1 base and J by 2 bases, and 7 bases separated the two germline ends. CDR3 residues: CASSLNRHTDTQYF. The DNA for the CDR3 is TGTGCCAGCAGCTTAAACAGGCACACAGATACGCAGTATTTT.

CDR3 sequence: CASSLMVLAGADTQYF. CDR3 nucleotides: TGTGCCAGCAGCTTAATGGTACTAGCGGGAGCAGATACGCAGTATTTT. The V gene is TRBV7-3, the J gene TRBJ2-3, with 11 bases identical to TRBD2. Germline lookup yields CDR1 SGHTA and CDR2 FQGTGA. The CDR3 length is 16 residues. The ends lost 1 base at V and 4 bases at J; junction bases unmatched: 4.

The chain links TRBV2 to TRBJ1-6, with 7 nucleotides matching TRBD1. CDR3 length: 13 amino acids. V lost 10 bases and J lost 7; bases outside the gene matches: 7. The V gene's germline CDR1 is SNHLY and CDR2 FYNNEI. The CDR3 loop is CATRGEANSPLHF. The CDR3 DNA is TGTGCCACCAGGGGGGAGGCCAATTCACCCCTCCACTTT. Filled out from reference TRBV2 and TRBJ1-6, the complete variable domain reads EPEVTQTPSHQVTQMGQEVILRCVPISNHLYFYWYRQILGQKVEFLVSFYNNEISEKSEIFDDQFSVERPDGSNFTLKIRSTKLEDSAMYFCATRGEANSPLHFGNGTRLTVT.

The gene calls are TRBV7-8 and TRBJ1-6; 8 bases fit TRBD1. CDR3 size: 15 residues. Looked up from germline, CDR1 is SGHVS and CDR2 is FQNEAQ. Trimming removed 1 base from V and 7 bases from J; junction bases left unmatched: 3. CDR3: CASSLGGQGNSPLHF. CDR3 DNA: TGTGCCAGCAGCTTAGGAGGACAGGGCAATTCACCCCTCCACTTT.

CDR3 nucleotides: TGTGCCAGCAGCCGCGGACTAGTCAATGAGCAGTTCTTC. Its protein product is CASSRGLVNEQFF. J is TRBJ2-1 and V is TRBV2, with 7 bases identical to TRBD2. CDR1 is SNHLY and CDR2 is FYNNEI in the germline V gene. Unmatched junction bases numbered 5, after V lost 6 bases and J lost 6 bases. CDR3 size: 13 residues.

The rearrangement links TRBV27 to TRBJ2-3; 7 positions agree with TRBD1. Looked up from germline, CDR1 is MNHEY and CDR2 is SMNVEV (reference sequence). V was pared by 5 bases and J by 0 bases, with 8 bases of the junction left unmatched. The CDR3 spans 16 residues. CDR3 region: CASSPETGSSTDTQYF. The CDR3 DNA reads as TGTGCCAGCAGTCCCGAGACAGGGAGTAGCACAGATACGCAGTATTTT.

The V gene is TRBV5-1, the J gene TRBJ1-2; no clear D gene. Germline V gene sequence: CDR1 SGHRS, CDR2 YFSETQ. V lost 3 bases to trimming and J lost 1 base, with 7 bases between them. The CDR3 length is 13 residues. CDR3 residues: CASSSGHNYGYTF. The CDR3 coding sequence is TGCGCCAGCAGCTCGGGTCATAACTATGGCTACACCTTC.